The source of this TCR beta chain is a study of cytomegalovirus exposure and HLA in healthy donors. PCR was performed using 60 Vbeta and 13 Jbeta primers. TCRdb keeps only in-frame clones here, not all; method: immunoSEQ multiplex PCR. Seen here are around 150,000 clones, about four fifths observed once, and the top ten hold 4% to 5%. This CDR3 is 14 amino acids long. CDR1 and CDR2 from the germline V gene are SGDLS and YYNGEE. V shed 4 bases, J shed 5 bases, and the junction held 6 bases outside the gene matches. Sequencing was done on a sample of PBMCs. The receptor's source is a man aged 40-50 years in good health and CMV-seropositive. This rearrangement joins TRBV9 to TRBJ2-5; 9 nucleotides match TRBD1. The chain's CDR3 is CASSLGTGWETQYF. The DNA for the CDR3 is TGTGCCAGCAGCCTCGGGACAGGGTGGGAGACCCAGTACTTC.